This T cell receptor beta chain was recovered during a study of shared clonotypes between healthy human individuals. This clone was counted once. TCRdb keeps only in-frame clones here, not all; method: immunoSEQ multiplex PCR. The table records roughly 2.5 million clones, around nine tenths of them present only once. The TCR comes from a man aged 18 to 30 in good health. The sample taken for sequencing was naive CD4+ T cells sorted from blood. Subset given: CD45RA+ positively selected.

The CDR3: CASSWGGSANQPQHF. DNA of the CDR3: TGTGCCAGTAGTTGGGGGGGTTCGGCCAATCAGCCCCAGCATTTT. The rearrangement links TRBV19 to TRBJ1-5; possible D gene TRBD1, 5 bases. With 5 bases removed from V and 3 bases from J, the gap between germline ends came to 14 bases. Germline V CDR1 and CDR2: LNHDA, SQIVND (reference sequence). The CDR3 extends over 15 amino acids.